A selection of T cell receptor beta chains follows, all from one sample in a study of shared clonotypes between healthy human individuals. Profiling relied on immunoSEQ multiplex PCR, and the TCRdb table lists in-frame clones only, not all of them. The table lists roughly 500,000 clones, over 70% of them singletons, with roughly 13% in the top ten. Sequencing was performed on PBMCs. The receptors here all came from a woman in her forties in good health. Some clones in this sample may be carry-over from other donors' samples. Both conserved end residues are part of each CDR3. A D gene is named only where the DNA matches it firmly. The size of a clone is reported for some rows only, either as once, few or many, or as a class for expanded clones.

v_call: TRBV4-3; cdr3_length: 15; j_call: TRBJ2-1; clone_size: .; d_call: TRBD2; cdr3_aa: CASSRTSGSFNEQFF; cdr3_nt: TGCGCCAGCAGTCGCACTAGCGGGAGTTTCAATGAGCAGTTCTTC
v_call: TRBV28; cdr3_length: 15; j_call: TRBJ2-4; clone_size: .; d_call: TRBD1; cdr3_aa: CASSRGTGVKNIQYF; cdr3_nt: TGTGCCAGCAGTCGGGGGACAGGGGTTAAAAACATTCAGTACTTC
v_call: TRBV2; cdr3_length: 12; j_call: TRBJ2-3; clone_size: few; d_call: .; cdr3_aa: CASSGIADTQYF; cdr3_nt: TGTGCCAGCAGTGGCATAGCAGATACGCAGTATTTT
v_call: TRBV6-1; cdr3_length: 15; j_call: TRBJ1-1; clone_size: .; d_call: .; cdr3_aa: CASSEVSRLGAEAFF; cdr3_nt: TGTGCCAGCAGTGAAGTGTCCAGGCTCGGCGCTGAAGCTTTCTTT
v_call: TRBV15; cdr3_length: 15; j_call: TRBJ2-7; clone_size: .; d_call: .; cdr3_aa: CATSSQSWRSYEQYF; cdr3_nt: TGTGCCACCAGCAGTCAAAGCTGGCGCTCCTACGAGCAGTACTTC
v_call: TRBV19; cdr3_length: 14; j_call: TRBJ1-1; clone_size: few; d_call: TRBD1; cdr3_aa: CASSITNRGTEAFF; cdr3_nt: TGTGCCAGTAGTATAACCAACAGGGGCACTGAAGCTTTCTTT
v_call: TRBV5-1; cdr3_length: 14; j_call: TRBJ2-7; clone_size: .; d_call: TRBD1; cdr3_aa: CASSLVGQTYEQYF; cdr3_nt: TGCGCCAGCAGCTTGGTGGGACAGACCTACGAGCAGTACTTC
v_call: TRBV27; cdr3_length: 14; j_call: TRBJ1-4; clone_size: many; d_call: .; cdr3_aa: CASSLGGGGEKLFF; cdr3_nt: TGTGCCAGCAGCCTCGGGGGGGGCGGGGAAAAACTGTTTTTT
v_call: TRBV7-2; cdr3_length: 15; j_call: TRBJ2-7; clone_size: .; d_call: TRBD2; cdr3_aa: CASSPRTRSLYEQYF; cdr3_nt: TGTGCCAGCAGCCCACGGACTAGATCCCTCTACGAGCAGTACTTC
v_call: TRBV28; cdr3_length: 13; j_call: TRBJ2-7; clone_size: .; d_call: .; cdr3_aa: CASSGTGLPREYF; cdr3_nt: TGTGCCAGCAGTGGGACGGGACTGCCCCGCGAGTACTTC
v_call: TRBV30; cdr3_length: 14; j_call: TRBJ2-5; clone_size: .; d_call: .; cdr3_aa: CAWNRPGSQETQYF; cdr3_nt: TGTGCCTGGAACAGACCCGGGAGCCAAGAGACCCAGTACTTC
v_call: TRBV28; cdr3_length: 16; j_call: TRBJ1-5; clone_size: .; d_call: .; cdr3_aa: CASGRRGTVSNQPQHF; cdr3_nt: TGTGCCAGCGGACGACGGGGGACCGTGAGCAATCAGCCCCAGCATTTT
v_call: TRBV7-9; cdr3_length: 15; j_call: TRBJ1-1; clone_size: .; d_call: TRBD1; cdr3_aa: CASSLFTGGTTEAFF; cdr3_nt: TGTGCCAGCAGCTTGTTCACAGGGGGTACCACTGAAGCTTTCTTT
v_call: TRBV28; cdr3_length: 13; j_call: TRBJ2-2; clone_size: .; d_call: .; cdr3_aa: CASSLESTGELFF; cdr3_nt: TGTGCCAGCAGTTTAGAGAGCACCGGGGAGCTGTTTTTT
v_call: TRBV11-3; cdr3_length: 13; j_call: TRBJ2-7; clone_size: .; d_call: .; cdr3_aa: CASSSGASYEQYF; cdr3_nt: TGTGCCAGCAGCTCCGGGGCCTCCTACGAGCAGTACTTC
v_call: TRBV5-1; cdr3_length: 14; j_call: TRBJ2-5; clone_size: once; d_call: .; cdr3_aa: CASSVGTNQETQYF; cdr3_nt: TGCGCCAGCAGCGTCGGGACAAACCAAGAGACCCAGTACTTC
v_call: TRBV13; cdr3_length: 15; j_call: TRBJ2-7; clone_size: .; d_call: .; cdr3_aa: CASSLAHQRSYEQYF; cdr3_nt: TGTGCCAGCAGCTTAGCACACCAGAGGTCCTACGAGCAGTACTTC
v_call: TRBV4-1; cdr3_length: 18; j_call: TRBJ2-7; clone_size: many; d_call: TRBD1; cdr3_aa: CASSQGGQGLSAPYEQYF; cdr3_nt: TGCGCCAGCAGCCAAGGGGGACAGGGGTTGTCGGCCCCCTACGAGCAGTACTTC
v_call: TRBV29-1; cdr3_length: 16; j_call: TRBJ2-3; clone_size: .; d_call: .; cdr3_aa: CSVKGPRMASTDTQYF; cdr3_nt: TGCAGCGTTAAGGGCCCCAGGATGGCTAGCACAGATACGCAGTATTTT
v_call: TRBV15; cdr3_length: 16; j_call: TRBJ1-4; clone_size: once; d_call: .; cdr3_aa: CATSRDQSAEEEKLFF; cdr3_nt: TGTGCCACCAGCAGAGATCAATCAGCGGAGGAGGAAAAACTGTTTTTT
v_call: TRBV5-1; cdr3_length: 17; j_call: TRBJ2-2; clone_size: .; d_call: TRBD2; cdr3_aa: CASSPGLAAINTGELFF; cdr3_nt: TGCGCCAGCAGCCCGGGACTAGCGGCAATTAACACCGGGGAGCTGTTTTTT
v_call: TRBV27; cdr3_length: 19; j_call: TRBJ1-1; clone_size: .; d_call: TRBD1; cdr3_aa: CASRFTLPTGTDMNTEAFF; cdr3_nt: TGTGCCAGCAGATTTACCCTTCCGACAGGGACGGACATGAACACTGAAGCTTTCTTT
v_call: TRBV5-6; cdr3_length: 14; j_call: TRBJ2-7; clone_size: .; d_call: TRBD1; cdr3_aa: CASSSGTGLYEQYF; cdr3_nt: TGTGCCAGCAGCTCCGGGACAGGACTCTACGAGCAGTACTTC
v_call: TRBV5-4; cdr3_length: 14; j_call: TRBJ2-7; clone_size: .; d_call: TRBD2; cdr3_aa: CASSLAGRAYEQYF; cdr3_nt: TGTGCCAGCAGCTTGGCCGGGAGGGCCTACGAGCAGTACTTC
v_call: TRBV9; cdr3_length: 16; j_call: TRBJ2-7; clone_size: once; d_call: .; cdr3_aa: CASSVGGGASSYEQYF; cdr3_nt: TGTGCCAGCAGCGTAGGGGGTGGAGCCAGCTCCTACGAGCAGTACTTC
v_call: TRBV4-2; cdr3_length: 16; j_call: TRBJ1-2; clone_size: .; d_call: TRBD1; cdr3_aa: CASSQEQGAAAYGYTF; cdr3_nt: TGTGCCAGCAGCCAAGAACAGGGGGCGGCGGCCTATGGCTACACCTTC
v_call: TRBV6-1; cdr3_length: 15; j_call: TRBJ2-7; clone_size: many; d_call: .; cdr3_aa: CASSEEGRGTYEQYF; cdr3_nt: TGTGCCAGCAGTGAAGAGGGCCGGGGCACCTACGAGCAGTACTTC
v_call: TRBV21-1; cdr3_length: 16; j_call: TRBJ2-1; clone_size: once; d_call: .; cdr3_aa: CASSKAGRASYNEQFF; cdr3_nt: TGTGCCAGCAGCAAAGCGGGGAGGGCATCCTACAATGAGCAGTTCTTC
v_call: TRBV29-1; cdr3_length: 14; j_call: TRBJ2-1; clone_size: .; d_call: .; cdr3_aa: CSVSRDTTVDEQFF; cdr3_nt: TGCAGCGTTTCCCGGGACACTACCGTCGATGAGCAGTTCTTC
v_call: TRBV2; cdr3_length: 14; j_call: TRBJ2-7; clone_size: .; d_call: TRBD2; cdr3_aa: CASSPRTSEGEQYF; cdr3_nt: TGTGCCAGCAGTCCTAGGACTAGCGAGGGCGAGCAGTACTTC
v_call: TRBV5-1; cdr3_length: 15; j_call: TRBJ1-3; clone_size: .; d_call: .; cdr3_aa: CASSLVPGFGNTIYF; cdr3_nt: TGCGCCAGCAGCTTGGTTCCGGGGTTCGGAAACACCATATATTTT
v_call: TRBV5-4; cdr3_length: 13; j_call: TRBJ1-2; clone_size: .; d_call: TRBD1; cdr3_aa: CASSDDRGYGYTF; cdr3_nt: TGTGCCAGCAGCGATGACAGGGGCTATGGCTACACCTTC
v_call: TRBV7-9; cdr3_length: 16; j_call: TRBJ1-1; clone_size: few; d_call: .; cdr3_aa: CASSPGWGEGNTEAFF; cdr3_nt: TGTGCCAGCAGCCCAGGGTGGGGTGAGGGGAACACTGAAGCTTTCTTT
v_call: TRBV10-2; cdr3_length: 14; j_call: TRBJ1-3; clone_size: .; d_call: TRBD1; cdr3_aa: CASSVTGDGDTIYF; cdr3_nt: TGCGCCAGCAGTGTAACAGGGGACGGAGACACCATATATTTT
v_call: TRBV5-6; cdr3_length: 13; j_call: TRBJ2-7; clone_size: few; d_call: .; cdr3_aa: CASSLNSLYEQYF; cdr3_nt: TGTGCCAGCAGCTTGAACAGCCTCTACGAGCAGTACTTC
v_call: TRBV28; cdr3_length: 10; j_call: TRBJ2-5; clone_size: .; d_call: .; cdr3_aa: CASGSETQYF; cdr3_nt: TGTGCCAGCGGATCAGAGACCCAGTACTTC
v_call: TRBV28; cdr3_length: 18; j_call: TRBJ1-1; clone_size: .; d_call: .; cdr3_aa: CASSFILSSGGTNTEAFF; cdr3_nt: TGTGCCAGCAGTTTCATTCTCTCCTCCGGGGGTACGAACACTGAAGCTTTCTTT
v_call: TRBV28; cdr3_length: 15; j_call: TRBJ2-2; clone_size: few; d_call: TRBD2; cdr3_aa: CASSRSGRGTGELFF; cdr3_nt: TGTGCCAGCAGCCGGAGCGGGAGAGGGACCGGGGAGCTGTTTTTT
v_call: TRBV29-1; cdr3_length: 11; j_call: TRBJ1-1; clone_size: once; d_call: .; cdr3_aa: CSVDTWVEAFF; cdr3_nt: TGCAGCGTTGACACATGGGTTGAAGCCTTCTTT
v_call: TRBV6-1; cdr3_length: 15; j_call: TRBJ2-5; clone_size: .; d_call: .; cdr3_aa: CASSEGNRGGETQYF; cdr3_nt: TGTGCCAGCAGTGAAGGGAACAGGGGAGGAGAGACCCAGTACTTC
v_call: TRBV30; cdr3_length: 16; j_call: TRBJ1-6; clone_size: .; d_call: .; cdr3_aa: CAWSVRNRQVNSPLHF; cdr3_nt: TGTGCCTGGAGTGTACGGAATCGGCAAGTTAATTCACCCCTCCACTTT
v_call: TRBV7-3; cdr3_length: 14; j_call: TRBJ2-2; clone_size: .; d_call: .; cdr3_aa: CASSSGLNTGELFF; cdr3_nt: TGTGCCAGCAGCTCGGGACTGAACACCGGGGAGCTGTTTTTT
v_call: TRBV4-1; cdr3_length: 18; j_call: TRBJ2-7; clone_size: .; d_call: TRBD2; cdr3_aa: CASSRPGTSGILGREQYF; cdr3_nt: TGCGCCAGCAGCAGACCCGGGACTAGCGGGATACTTGGTCGCGAGCAGTACTTC
v_call: TRBV29-1; cdr3_length: 10; j_call: TRBJ2-1; clone_size: .; d_call: .; cdr3_aa: CSVLLNEQFF; cdr3_nt: TGCAGCGTCCTTCTGAATGAGCAGTTCTTC
v_call: TRBV30; cdr3_length: 11; j_call: TRBJ2-7; clone_size: .; d_call: .; cdr3_aa: CAWSAGYEQYF; cdr3_nt: TGTGCCTGGAGTGCGGGCTACGAGCAGTACTTC
v_call: TRBV5-1; cdr3_length: 16; j_call: TRBJ1-4; clone_size: few; d_call: TRBD1; cdr3_aa: CASSPGQGATNEKLFF; cdr3_nt: TGCGCCAGCAGCCCCGGACAGGGGGCAACTAATGAAAAACTGTTTTTT
v_call: TRBV28; cdr3_length: 14; j_call: TRBJ1-5; clone_size: .; d_call: .; cdr3_aa: CASSRQVSNQPQHF; cdr3_nt: TGTGCCAGCAGTCGACAGGTGAGCAATCAGCCCCAGCATTTT
v_call: TRBV5-4; cdr3_length: 15; j_call: TRBJ2-3; clone_size: .; d_call: TRBD1; cdr3_aa: CASSQDRARTDTQYF; cdr3_nt: TGCGCCAGCAGCCAGGACAGGGCCCGCACAGATACGCAGTATTTT
v_call: TRBV7-9; cdr3_length: 16; j_call: TRBJ2-4; clone_size: .; d_call: TRBD2; cdr3_aa: CASSLEGGTGKNIQYF; cdr3_nt: TGTGCCAGCAGCTTAGAGGGAGGGACCGGCAAAAACATTCAGTACTTC
v_call: TRBV6-4; cdr3_length: 13; j_call: TRBJ2-1; clone_size: .; d_call: TRBD2; cdr3_aa: CASSDLTSGEQFF; cdr3_nt: TGTGCCAGCAGTGACTTGACTAGCGGTGAGCAGTTCTTC
v_call: TRBV7-8; cdr3_length: 12; j_call: TRBJ2-7; clone_size: .; d_call: .; cdr3_aa: CASSGLLREQYF; cdr3_nt: TGTGCCAGCAGCGGACTATTGCGGGAGCAGTACTTC